This TCR beta chain was sequenced for a study of CD8 T cells in Susac syndrome. Study-level findings and limits: As the study acknowledged, the number of individuals in its TCR sequencing and HLA analysis was relatively small.

Reverse transcription of roughly 0.45 to 1 ug RNA was performed with random hexamers. One entry per CDR3 protein results from TCRdb running MiXCR on the immunoSEQ multiplex PCR reads. In the table there are about 140,000 distinct CDR3 sequences, around 95% of which are singletons. As to this clonotype: Its matching antigen is unknown.

V lost 5 bases, J lost 8 bases, and 21 bases lay in between. In germline, CDR1 is SGHTA, CDR2 FQGTGA. CDR3 size: 15 residues. The TCR originated in a human donor with Susac syndrome. Sequencing input: CD4+ T cells from PBMCs. The chain carries TRBV7-3 and TRBJ1-1; D gene ambiguous. This chain's CDR3 is CASSLGPLGVGEAFF. CDR3 DNA sequence: TGTGCCAGCAGCCTAGGTCCCCTCGGGGTCGGCGAAGCTTTCTTT.